This T cell receptor (beta chain) was retrieved from a study of cytomegalovirus exposure and HLA in healthy donors. V lost 0 bases and J lost 2, with 11 bases in between. The CDR3 covers 16 residues. Germline assignment: CDR1 KGHSH and CDR2 LQKENI. Primers for the PCR totalled 60 Vbeta and 13 Jbeta. TCRdb's copy holds only in-frame clones and misses some; the assay was immunoSEQ multiplex PCR. Here the sample spans roughly 92,000 clones, approximately 81% being singletons. The sequencing sample was made of PBMCs. The rearrangement joins TRBV18 to TRBJ1-5; possibly TRBD1 for D (6 bases). This clonotype was sampled from a woman in her seventies in good health and CMV-seropositive. CDR3 loop: CASSPPGGLGNQPQHF. CDR3 bases: TGTGCCAGCTCACCACCCGGGGGGCTAGGCAATCAGCCCCAGCATTTT.